The source of this TCR beta chain is a study of blood T cells in healthy people across ages (dated by TCRdb to 2015 to 2017). Looking at the study overall: In model experiments, roughly one uniquely barcoded TCR beta cDNA molecule per two T cells was captured by template switching. For two donors (one aged 18 to 29 and one aged 80 or older), the study analyzed two additional independent replicas of 1 million unique cDNA reads from the same blood draw. To avoid experimental bias, donors of different ages were distributed randomly across sequencing lanes. The study measured age-related changes in TCR beta repertoire diversity using deep sequencing normalized with unique cDNA molecular identifiers. Donors were grouped into four age groups: young (average approximately 15 years), middle-aged (approximately 41), aged (roughly 67) and long-lived (about 90). Broader findings and caveats from the paper: Compared with the aged group, more naive CD4+ T cells, fewer expanded clones and increased TCR diversity were shown by the long-lived group, suggesting age selection. Donor CMV infection status was unknown, potentially confounding age-related changes in expanded clonotypes. Estimates of total diversity based on one million sequenced T cells were considered lower bounds and underestimates. As age increased, observed TCR beta diversity per million T cells dropped in a roughly linear way, and a significant reduction was already evident by age 40. Conclusive comparison of naive and antigen-experienced compartments was prevented by the profiling of bulk unsorted PBMCs. Observed TCR beta diversity correlated strongly with the percentage of naive T cells measured by flow cytometry.

Donors were about 36 systemically healthy Caucasian individuals from Russia aged roughly 6 to 90 years. Each donor gave roughly 9.5 milliliters of peripheral blood, collected into EDTA-treated Vacutainer tubes. Ficoll-Paque density-gradient centrifugation was used to isolate PBMCs, with at least 6.5 million per sample. Total RNA was extracted from PBMCs with Trizol reagent, with at least 5.5 micrograms obtained per sample. The percentages of naive CD45RAhigh/CD27high T cells were determined by flow cytometry on a PBMC aliquot from every donor. Notes on this clonotype: This receptor's antigen is unknown. Per-base quality was not reported, and no clone a single base away is much larger than it.

Library construction relied on 5' RACE. Sequencing relied on an Illumina HiSeq 2500. A second roughly 6 to 11 cycle PCR used a sample-barcoded 5' primer and a J-beta primer mix. Each TCR beta cDNA molecule received a unique molecular identifier from a template-switch 5' adaptor carrying 12 random nucleotides. At least 2.5 million CDR3-containing paired-end reads were obtained from each sample. The Mint cDNA synthesis kit, primed by a TRBC-specific oligonucleotide, was used to synthesize first-strand cDNA from all RNA. All cDNA was treated with uracil-DNA glycosylase and then went through a first 18-cycle PCR with the universal primers M1SS and BC2_uni_R. The published analysis was carried out like this. For normalization, 1 million high-quality reads were randomly selected from each sample, with every read carrying a distinct molecular identifier. Instead of being binned into consensus sequences, reads that shared molecular identifiers were thrown out. MiTCR, with a Q25 quality threshold and the strictest error-elimination algorithm, was used for CDR3 identification, clonotype clustering and error correction. A nonparametric unseen species model with Euler transformation was used to estimate a lower bound on total TCR beta diversity. TCRdb trimmed the raw reads at Q25, called clones with MiXCR and kept productive beta chains. When rows share a CDR3 protein, they turn into one entry using the most common DNA and genes. V and J calls and clone size were set by TCRdb, not the authors. The sample table contains 850,000 to 1,300,000 distinct CDR3 sequences; only one count was recorded for over 35% of them. The ten most abundant clones make up about 20% of the sample.

The germline V gene provides CDR1 SQVTM and CDR2 ANQGSEA. The CDR3, from cysteine to phenylalanine, totals 14 residues. Solely the CDR3 DNA is kept, with 42 bases framed from the first base. The chain is made from TRBV29-1 and TRBJ2-4; TRBD2 lines up with 8 middle nucleotides. The better agreement between TRBJ2-7 and the DNA end casts doubt on the J call. The sequenced sample was blood. This sequence was found in a woman aged 55-75 years in good health. The CDR3 loop reads CSVELVASGYEQYF. The DNA sequence is TGCAGCGTTGAACTCGTTGCTAGCGGGTACGAGCAGTACTTC.